This TCR beta chain comes out of a study of T cell repertoires in cytomegalovirus infection. Background on the study: An indication of both CMV infection and matching HLA type came from public TCR beta signatures. Findings and limits, study-wide: CMV carriers having the relevant HLA were flagged by cumulative public TCR beta family frequency. HLA-C-restricted CMV-specific TCR beta clonotypes prevailed in the ex vivo response.

TCRdb fed the reads into MiXCR, producing one record per CDR3 protein. In the table there are around 300,000 distinct CDR3 sequences, just under 25% of which are singletons. In its sample, this clonotype was seen many times. The antigen is not known. The CDR3 is 16 amino acids. With V trimmed by 4 bases and J by 6 bases, 7 bases remained unmatched. This chain joins TRBV12-3 or TRBV12-4 and TRBJ2-3; TRBD2 matches at 13 bases. The sequences come from cultured PBMCs, collected from culture after CMV antigen stimulation. The sequence was collected from a human donor in good health (CMV status not recorded). Some clones in this sample may be carry-over from other donors' samples. CDR3 sequence reads: CASSSWTSGSSDTQYF. For the CDR3, the DNA is TGTGCCAGCAGTTCCTGGACTAGCGGGAGCTCGGATACGCAGTATTTT.